This TCR beta chain comes out of a study of read filtering for tumor transcriptome and immune sequencing. Every patient had bone marrow sampled while the disease was active. From 350 to 500 ng of RNA, a library with molecular barcoded alpha/delta and beta/gamma adaptors was made. TCRdb independently ran MiXCR on the reads; one entry per CDR3 protein. The sample carries about 63,000 distinct CDR3 sequences, 11% to 15% recorded once. Study conclusions and caveats: The sorted CD138-negative fraction was a mixed bone marrow immune population, not purified T cells.

This clonotype was detected ten times or more. Its target is not known. The receptor comes from a donor at least 40 years old with multiple myeloma. Sequenced: a population of CD138-negative cells sorted from bone marrow.

CDR3: CSARWGFSEAFF. CDR3 nucleotide sequence: TGCAGTGCTAGGTGGGGTTTCTCTGAAGCTTTCTTT. This chain links TRBV20-1 with TRBJ1-1; D is undetermined. The germline V and J ends were trimmed by 3 bases and 6 bases, with 11 bases remaining between them. This CDR3 has 12 amino acids. Germline V CDR1 and CDR2: DFQATT, SNEGSKA (reference sequence).